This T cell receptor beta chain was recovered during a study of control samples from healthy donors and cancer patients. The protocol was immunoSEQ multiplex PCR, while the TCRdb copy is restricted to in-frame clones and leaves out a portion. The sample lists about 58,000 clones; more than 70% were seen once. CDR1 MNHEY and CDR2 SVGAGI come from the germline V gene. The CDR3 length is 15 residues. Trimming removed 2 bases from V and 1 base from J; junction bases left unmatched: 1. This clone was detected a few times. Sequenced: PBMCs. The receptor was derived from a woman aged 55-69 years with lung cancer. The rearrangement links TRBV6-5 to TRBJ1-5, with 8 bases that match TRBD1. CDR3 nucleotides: TGTGCCAGCAGTTACGGGACAGGCAGCAATCAGCCCCAGCATTTT. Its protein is CASSYGTGSNQPQHF.